One and the same sample provided the 14 T cell receptor beta chains below, sequenced in a study of human T cells and chemical hapten exposure. Using its own MiXCR run on the RACE reads, TCRdb lists one record per CDR3 protein. The table includes 80,000 to 100,000 distinct CDR3 sequences, less than 14% detected once. Stated time point: patch test 3, about 24 weeks after DPC sensitization. Treatment meaning: therapeutic diphenylcyclopropenone sensitization with weekly scalp DPC. The specimen was whole blood, collected in connection with sensitization to the hapten diphenylcyclopropenone (DPC). The origin of the receptors is a woman aged 45-65 years with alopecia areata. Some clones in this sample may be carry-over from other donors' samples.

This clonotype appeared many times. The V call is TRBV7-3, the J call TRBJ2-1, with 7 bases lining up with TRBD2. The CDR3 contains 16 residues. Germline CDR1 SGHTA, CDR2 FQGTGA. After removal of 4 bases from V and 5 bases from J, the junction contained 11 bases not matched to a gene. The CDR3 DNA reads TGTGCCAGCAGCTCGCTATCGGGGAGGGGAAACAATGAGCAGTTCTTC. This gives the protein CASSSLSGRGNNEQFF. Complete variable domain (other parts from reference TRBV7-3 and TRBJ2-1): GAGVSQTPSNKVTEKGKYVELRCDPISGHTALYWYRQSLGQGPEFLIYFQGTGAADDSGLPNDRFFAVRPEGSVSTLKIQRTERGDSAVYLCASSSLSGRGNNEQFFGPGTRLTVL.

The chain has TRBV5-1 and TRBJ2-3; D gene ambiguous. The CDR3 is 13 amino acids. Between the trimmed V and J ends, which lost 3 bases and 1 base, there was a span of 6 bases. Germline assignment: CDR1 SGHRS and CDR2 YFSETQ. Written as DNA, the CDR3 is TGCGCCAGCAGCTACTGGGGCACAGATACGCAGTATTTT. It specifies CASSYWGTDTQYF.

This chain uses TRBV20-1 with TRBJ2-3, with 10 bases identical to TRBD2. The V gene end was trimmed by 6 bases and the J gene end by 0 bases; junction bases not matched to a gene: 9. Germline CDR1 reads DFQATT; CDR2 reads SNEGSKA (reference sequence). The CDR3 has 16 residues. The CDR3 region is CSARRLAGSSTDTQYF. The CDR3 coding sequence is TGCAGTGCCAGACGACTAGCGGGCTCTAGCACAGATACGCAGTATTTT.

The chain couples TRBV12-3 or TRBV12-4 to TRBJ2-1, with a possible D match to TRBD1 (6 bases). The CDR3 has 14 residues. The V gene lost 4 bases and the J gene lost 8 bases, with 15 bases spanning the gap. The CDR3 loop is CASSYRAGAYEQFF. CDR3 coding DNA: TGTGCCAGCAGTTACCGAGCAGGGGCGTATGAGCAGTTCTTC.

Concerning this clonotype: A read error may produce the germline difference seen at one junction end. The gene calls are TRBV28 and TRBJ2-4; weak D call: TRBD2 (7 bases). Germline V CDR1 and CDR2: MDHEN, SYDVKM. The CDR3 runs 14 residues. CDR3 amino acids: CVSSLWGRGNIQYF. In DNA form, the CDR3 reads TGTGTCAGCAGTCTTTGGGGGAGGGGGAACATTCAGTACTTC.

This clonotype was counted only a few times. V is TRBV7-8 and J is TRBJ2-2; 7 nucleotides agree with TRBD1. Germline V CDR1 and CDR2: SGHVS, FQNEAQ. Trimming cost V 9 bases and J 1 base; bases outside gene matches: 5. This CDR3 has 14 residues. The CDR3 nucleotides are TGTGCCAGTAAGACAGGGTGGAACACCGGGGAGCTGTTTTTT. Its protein is CASKTGWNTGELFF.

This clonotype was picked up a small number of times. The chain uses TRBV12-3 or TRBV12-4 and TRBJ2-1, with 9 bases matching TRBD2. CDR3 length equals 16 residues. The junction had 5 bases not matched to a gene; V was cut back by 5 bases and J by 0 bases. CDR3 sequence reads: CASSRYSGSSYNEQFF. The CDR3 bases are TGTGCCAGCAGTCGTTATAGCGGGAGCTCCTACAATGAGCAGTTCTTC.

This clonotype has just a few counts. V and J are TRBV12-5 and TRBJ2-5, with D perhaps TRBD2 (5 bases). Germline CDR1 is LGHNT and CDR2 is FRNRAP. There are 15 residues in the CDR3. Trimming cost V 0 bases and J 5 bases, with 13 bases left between them. CDR3 sequence: CASGLVGEVGETQYF. CDR3 nucleotide sequence: TGTGCTAGTGGTTTGGTGGGAGAGGTGGGGGAGACCCAGTACTTC.

This clonotype was counted ten times or more. The chain links TRBV7-8 to TRBJ1-5, with TRBD1 as a possible D gene (5 bases). Germline CDR1 and CDR2: SGHVS and FQNEAQ. The CDR3 is made up of 15 amino acids. Trimming shortened V by 2 bases and J by 0 bases, and 8 bases separated the two germline ends. CDR3 protein: CASSLRGDSNQPQHF. DNA for the CDR3: TGTGCCAGCAGCTTAAGAGGGGATAGCAATCAGCCCCAGCATTTT.

This clonotype was found a few times. J is TRBJ2-1 and V is TRBV19; 9 bases line up with TRBD2. CDR3 length: 14 residues. Germline loops: CDR1 LNHDA, CDR2 SQIVND (reference sequence). Germline trimming cut 3 bases from V and 9 bases from J; bases unmatched to any gene: 6. The CDR3 nucleotides are TGTGCCAGTAGTATTTTAGCGGGAGTCGCTGAGCAGTTCTTC. It translates to CASSILAGVAEQFF.

This clonotype was observed at least ten times. The rearrangement joins TRBV14 to TRBJ2-5, with TRBD2 identical over 7 bases. CDR3 length equals 17 residues. The trim removed 1 base at V and 5 bases at J, leaving 13 bases unmatched. Per the germline V gene, CDR1 is SGHDN and CDR2 is FVKESK. DNA of the CDR3: TGTGCCAGCAGCCAAGCCGAGTGGCTCGCCGGGAGGGAGACCCAGTACTTC. Protein: CASSQAEWLAGRETQYF.

This clonotype has a count of ten or more. The V call is TRBV7-2, the J call TRBJ2-5; a possible D gene is TRBD2 (5 bases). Germline V gene data show CDR1 as SGHTA and CDR2 as FQGNSA. Trimming removed 2 bases at V and 7 bases at J, with 11 bases between. The CDR3 runs 13 residues. The CDR3 is CASSLIRGGTQYF. Written as DNA, the CDR3 is TGTGCCAGCAGCTTAATCCGAGGAGGGACCCAGTACTTC. The complete variable domain, with remaining parts taken from reference TRBV7-2 and TRBJ2-5, reads GAGVSQSPSNKVTEKGKDVELRCDPISGHTALYWYRQSLGQGLEFLIYFQGNSAPDKSGLPSDRFSAERTGGSVSTLTIQRTQQEDSAVYLCASSLIRGGTQYFGPGTRLLVL.

V gene TRBV5-8 combines with J gene TRBJ2-7; possible D gene TRBD1, 5 bases. Germline lookup yields CDR1 SGHTS and CDR2 YDEGEE. The V and J ends lost 0 bases and 12 bases respectively, with 7 bases between them. This CDR3 is 10 amino acids long. The CDR3 region has the DNA TGTGCCAGCAGCTTGGGAAGGGGGTACTTC. Protein: CASSLGRGYF. Filled out from reference TRBV5-8 and TRBJ2-7, the complete variable domain reads EAGVTQSPTHLIKTRGQQATLRCSPISGHTSVYWYQQALGLGLQFLLWYDEGEERNRGNFPPRFSGRQFPNYSSELNVNALELEDSALYLCASSLGRGYFGPGTRLTVT.

This clonotype was counted between two and nine times. The V and J genes are TRBV6-5 and TRBJ2-1; 11 bases line up with TRBD2. The germline CDR1 and CDR2 sequences are MNHEY and SVGAGI. J lost 3 bases, V lost 6 bases, and 7 bases had no gene match. The length of the CDR3 is 16 residues. This CDR3 is CASSRRGTSGYNEQFF. CDR3 bases: TGTGCCAGCAGCCGACGGGGGACTAGCGGCTACAATGAGCAGTTCTTC.